This entry describes one T cell receptor (beta chain). This clonotype was picked up many times. No antigen is known for it. The record has no base qualities; no much larger clone is one base away. For unsorted PBMC libraries, 2 million PBMCs were used after storage in RNAlater at -80 degrees C until RNA extraction. The multiple sclerosis patients were enrolled in a US clinical protocol that used magnetic resonance imaging to evaluate disease progression. Peripheral blood was subjected to Ficoll-Hypaque density gradient centrifugation to isolate PBMCs, which were then cryopreserved in liquid nitrogen. cDNA synthesis used template-switch 5'RACE with a primer carrying a 10-nucleotide random unique molecular identifier tagging each TCR transcript. Every sequencing run covered 15-18 subjects and yielded more than 180 million TCR-beta sequences. The RNeasy kit was used to extract total RNA. The KAPA Real-time Library Amplification kit was used to amplify TCR-beta VDJ regions with primers targeting the TCR constant region and the 5'RACE anchor. A first PCR added sample indexes and Illumina adaptors, and a second PCR then raised library yield. After purification with Ampure beads, the TCR product of roughly 650 bp was size-selected on a 2% E-gel SizeSelection system. Before pooling, libraries had their quality checked on a Bioanalyzer, their concentration measured with Qubit, and their quantity determined with the Kapa Library Quantification kit. Libraries were sequenced paired-end 2 x 150 bp on an Illumina HiSeq 2500. To increase sequence diversity, roughly 24-32% phiX was spiked into each library pool. As for the authors' bioinformatics: The quality-filtered reads were processed with the UMI-based MiGEC pipeline, whose error correction step removed more than 90% of the raw TCR sequences. IMGT germline references were used for aligning VDJ genes, and each clonotype was defined as a unique CDR3 amino acid sequence together with its V-J genes. Clonal expansion, Shannon diversity and CDR3 relatedness were evaluated with VDJtools (CalcPairwiseDistances, ClusterSamples), while phylogenetic trees were built in CLCbio workbench. Using coefficient-of-variation modelling across technical triplicates, the study counted a clone as expanded if it had at least 8 unique UMIs. Using fastp at Q25 and MiXCR, TCRdb reprocessed the public reads and kept productive beta chains. Each record represents a unique CDR3 protein, reported with the most common genes and DNA among its rows. These V and J calls are TCRdb output, not the study's own analysis. The sample table records about 88,000 distinct CDR3 sequences; 3.5% to 4% of these occur just once. The ten largest clonotypes hold 5% to 6.5% of the sample.

This entry belongs to a study of neurological immune-mediated disorders (dated by TCRdb to between 2018 and 2021). Some background on the complete study: Among the approximately 35 multiple sclerosis patients, relapsing-remitting MS accounted for some 30 and secondary progressive MS accounted for 3. Using UMI-based sequencing, the study compared peripheral blood TCR-beta repertoires from patients with HTLV-I-associated myelopathy (HAM/TSP), patients with multiple sclerosis, and healthy controls. Longitudinal samples, technical triplicates and paired sorted CD4+ and CD8+ T-cell subsets, alongside PBMC samples, were included among the 90 to 130 TCR-beta libraries. The cohort included about 70 subjects: approximately 15 with HAM/TSP, roughly 35 with multiple sclerosis, and 20 healthy controls.

Looking up the germline V gene (reference sequence) yields CDR1 DFQATT and CDR2 SNEGSKA. After removal of 2 bases from V and 4 bases from J, the junction retains 16 bases not matched to a gene. Reading from cysteine to phenylalanine, the CDR3 counts 17 amino acids. The CDR3 DNA has 51 bases and is translated from base 1. What the work shows at the level of the full study, not this receptor alone: TCR clonal expansion was greatest in HAM/TSP patients and smallest in MS patients, who ranked below even healthy controls. Across subjects, expanded clones never shared an identical CDR3 amino acid sequence, which suggests that the TCR-beta repertoires in every group were private. The MS cluster was not associated with any clinical or MRI features, and the authors stated that larger cohorts are needed. In phylogenetic analysis, the repertoires of 18 of 34 MS patients grouped into a cluster of related CDR3 sequences, which suggests a possible signature at the repertoire level.

The chain was built from TRBV20-1 and TRBJ2-7; the central 8 bases match TRBD2. Specimen: PBMCs. This sequence was found in a woman between 18 and 30 years old with multiple sclerosis. The CDR3 protein is CSARNERGYPNLYEQYF. The sequence in DNA is TGCAGTGCTAGAAACGAGCGGGGGTACCCAAATTTGTACGAGCAGTACTTC.